This TCR delta chain was documented in a study of gamma-delta chains in newborns, infants, children. On the study more broadly: Innate gammadelta T cells reportedly expand polyclonally right after birth, driven by microbial exposure, per the title.

In germline, CDR1 is GEAIGNYY, CDR2 EKD. Trimming removed 3 bases from V and 0 bases from J, with 19 bases in between. The CDR3 is made up of 17 amino acids. TCRdb re-called the reads with CATT. The sample gives 1,200 to 1,500 delta-chain clones, 0.95% to 1.2% of which show up once; approximately 23% is in the top ten. This clone was counted a few times. The protein given by TCRdb reflects a much larger clone and differs at residue 5 from this DNA's translation, likely from a read error; the protein shown is the DNA's translation. The TCR comes from a child in good health. The V call is TRDV2, the J call TRDJ1; tentative D call: TRDD3 (6 bases). Input material: blood. This CDR3 is CACDAVPGGPYTDKLIF. The DNA of the CDR3 is TGTGCCTGTGACGCCGTACCCGGGGGACCTTACACCGATAAACTCATCTTT.